These 31 T cell receptor beta chains share one sample of origin, sequenced in a study of blood T cell repertoires in COVID-19. Sequencing was performed with immunoSEQ multiplex PCR; in TCRdb, only in-frame clones are kept and a portion is missing. The sample yields 40,000 to 60,000 clones, 70% to 90% seen once. The specimen was peripheral blood. The receptors were gathered from a woman older than 75 with COVID-19, enrolled during active disease.

This chain connects TRBV6-6 to TRBJ1-4, with TRBD1 as a possible D gene (6 bases). This CDR3 region has 15 residues. Germline lookup yields CDR1 MNHNY and CDR2 SVGAGI (reference sequence). V lost 5 bases, J lost 3 bases, and 13 bases lay in between. The DNA of the CDR3 is TGTGCCAGCAGTAACAGGGTTCAGGCTAATGAAAAACTGTTTTTT. Translating it yields CASSNRVQANEKLFF.

This rearrangement joins TRBV28 to TRBJ2-5; 8 nucleotides match TRBD1. Germline CDR1 and CDR2: MDHEN and SYDVKM. This CDR3 spans 15 amino acids. J gave up 5 bases and V 3 bases, and 8 bases lay outside the gene matches. The CDR3 region is CASSLKAGGKETQYF. Here the CDR3 DNA reads TGTGCCAGCAGTTTGAAGGCAGGGGGCAAGGAGACCCAGTACTTC.

The chain has TRBV6-5 and TRBJ1-5; 8 nucleotides agree with TRBD1. CDR1 and CDR2 from the germline V gene are MNHEY and SVGAGI. The CDR3 has 13 amino acids. Trimming at V came to 7 bases and at J to 5 bases, leaving 4 bases not matched to a gene. The CDR3 DNA is TGTGCCAGCACTTCGGACAGGGATCAGCCCCAGCATTTT. Residues: CASTSDRDQPQHF.

The V gene is TRBV4-2, the J gene TRBJ2-2, with 8 bases fitting TRBD1. The CDR3 length is 15 residues. V shed 4 bases and J 4 bases; nucleotides not matched to a gene: 5. Germline CDR1 reads LGHNA; CDR2 reads YNFKEQ. The CDR3 protein is CASSPTQGGTGELFF. CDR3 nucleotide sequence: TGTGCCAGCAGCCCTACACAGGGGGGCACCGGGGAGCTGTTTTTT.

The rearrangement joins TRBV2 to TRBJ1-1, with TRBD1 as a possible D gene (6 bases). Between the trimmed V and J ends, which lost 9 bases and 6 bases, there was a span of 11 bases. The CDR3 loop spans 11 amino acids. The germline V gene has CDR1 SNHLY and CDR2 FYNNEI. The CDR3 reads CARRGSAEAFF. CDR3 in DNA: TGTGCCAGAAGGGGGTCGGCTGAAGCTTTCTTT.

The chain links TRBV18 to TRBJ1-5, with a tentative D call TRBD1 (6 bases). The CDR3 is 15 residues long. Germline V gives CDR1 KGHSH, CDR2 LQKENI. V lost 3 bases to trimming and J lost 4 bases, with 13 bases between them. The CDR3 reads CASSPGQQGNQPQHF. The DNA for the CDR3 is TGTGCCAGCTCACCTGGACAGCAGGGGAATCAGCCCCAGCATTTT. Full variable domain (rest looked up from reference TRBV18 and TRBJ1-5): NAGVMQNPRHLVRRRGQEARLRCSPMKGHSHVYWYRQLPEEGLKFMVYLQKENIIDESGMPKERFSAEFPKEGPSILRIQQVVRGDSAAYFCASSPGQQGNQPQHFGDGTRLSIL.

This chain links TRBV19 with TRBJ1-2, with a possible D match to TRBD1 (5 bases). The CDR3 has 12 amino acids. The germline gives CDR1 LNHDA, CDR2 SQIVND (reference sequence). V was cut by 7 bases and J by 8 bases, with 14 bases left in between. CDR3 bases: TGTGCCAGTAACGGCAGGGTCTTCGGCTACACCTTC. The encoded protein is CASNGRVFGYTF.

V gene TRBV30 combines with J gene TRBJ1-6, with 11 bases aligning to TRBD1. The CDR3 runs 16 residues. CDR1 and CDR2 (germline): GTSNPN, SVGIG (reference sequence). Trimming at V came to 5 bases and at J to 6 bases, leaving 9 bases not matched to a gene. Here the CDR3 reads CAWAGTGGLVNSPLHF. CDR3 nucleotides: TGTGCCTGGGCCGGGACAGGGGGGTTAGTTAATTCACCCCTCCACTTT.

CDR3 bases: TGTGCCAGCAGTGCGTCATTCAGGGAAGGCACAGATACGCAGTATTTT. This translates into CASSASFREGTDTQYF. The chain carries TRBV2 and TRBJ2-3; D possibly corresponds to TRBD1 (5 bases). The CDR3 spans 16 residues. Trimming pared 4 bases from V and 1 base from J, leaving 15 bases between. Germline V gene lookup returns CDR1 SNHLY and CDR2 FYNNEI.

The V gene is TRBV19, the J gene TRBJ2-2; no reliable D call. Trimming left V 3 bases short and J 2 bases short, with 10 bases between. Germline assignment: CDR1 LNHDA and CDR2 SQIVND (reference sequence). The CDR3 is 15 residues long. CDR3 sequence (DNA): TGTGCCAGTAGTATGCGGCGAGTTAACACCGGGGAGCTGTTTTTT. It yields the protein CASSMRRVNTGELFF.

The DNA of the CDR3 is TGTGCCAGCGGGAGGGCCCCCAAGGGGCGCAATCAGCCCCAGCATTTT. Amino acids: CASGRAPKGRNQPQHF. The rearrangement joins TRBV2 to TRBJ1-5; TRBD1 might be the D (5 bases). This CDR3 has 16 amino acids. In germline, CDR1 is SNHLY, CDR2 FYNNEI. Trimming shortened V by 8 bases and J by 2 bases, and 19 bases separated the two germline ends.

V usage is TRBV12-3 or TRBV12-4 and J usage is TRBJ2-4; D might be TRBD1 (6 bases). There are 13 residues in the CDR3. V lost 6 bases, J lost 9 bases, and 15 bases lay in between. The CDR3 DNA reads as TGTGCCAGCAGCCCCTACAGGGACGGCATTCAGTACTTC. It is translated as CASSPYRDGIQYF.

The gene calls are TRBV11-2 and TRBJ1-4; D is unclear. V was clipped by 7 bases and J by 4 bases, with 16 bases between them. The CDR3 consists of 15 residues. Per germline, CDR1 SGHAT and CDR2 FQNNGV. The CDR3: CASNPGSTNNEKLFF. The CDR3, as DNA: TGTGCCAGCAACCCAGGTTCCACGAATAATGAAAAACTGTTTTTT.

The rearrangement links TRBV7-2 to TRBJ2-1; maybe TRBD2 (6 bases). This CDR3 has 14 residues. V shed 1 base and J shed 7 bases, with 11 bases lying between them. Per germline, CDR1 SGHTA and CDR2 FQGNSA. CDR3 amino acids: CASSLDPGRNEQFF. For the CDR3, the DNA is TGTGCCAGCAGCTTAGACCCAGGGAGGAATGAGCAGTTCTTC.

The rearrangement links TRBV7-2 to TRBJ2-7, with D tentatively TRBD1 (5 bases). The ends were cut back, 3 bases at V and 0 bases at J, with 12 bases in the middle. CDR3 length: 15 residues. Germline CDR1 and CDR2: SGHTA and FQGNSA. CDR3 sequence (DNA): TGTGCCAGCAGCTTTGGGGCGCTACCCTCCTACGAGCAGTACTTC. It translates to CASSFGALPSYEQYF.

This chain links TRBV9 with TRBJ2-5, with 7 nucleotides matching TRBD1. With 1 base clipped from V and 3 bases from J, the junction kept 6 bases outside the gene matches. CDR1 is SGDLS and CDR2 is YYNGEE in the germline V gene. The CDR3 spans 15 residues. The CDR3 DNA sequence: TGTGCCAGCAGCGTAAGCCCCGGGACAGAAGAGACCCAGTACTTC. This encodes CASSVSPGTEETQYF.

The rearrangement uses TRBV29-1 and TRBJ2-7; 8 nucleotides agree with TRBD2. This CDR3 contains 16 residues. The V gene's germline CDR1 is SQVTM and CDR2 ANQGSEA. V shed 5 bases, J shed 6 bases, and the junction held 18 bases outside the gene matches. DNA of the CDR3: TGCAGCGTTATCCTACCTCAGCGGGAGTACTCTGCCGAGCAGTACTTC. This translates into CSVILPQREYSAEQYF.

J is TRBJ1-1 and V is TRBV2; 10 nucleotides align to TRBD1. Germline V CDR1 and CDR2: SNHLY, FYNNEI. CDR3 length: 14 residues. V lost 6 bases, J lost 5 bases, and 6 bases stayed unmatched. Written as DNA, the CDR3 is TGTGCCAGCAGGGCCGGACAGGGGGTTACTGAAGCTTTCTTT. Its protein is CASRAGQGVTEAFF. Drawing the rest from reference TRBV2 and TRBJ1-1, the complete variable domain is EPEVTQTPSHQVTQMGQEVILRCVPISNHLYFYWYRQILGQKVEFLVSFYNNEISEKSEIFDDQFSVERPDGSNFTLKIRSTKLEDSAMYFCASRAGQGVTEAFFGQGTRLTVV.

The chain uses TRBV18 and TRBJ2-7, with 9 bases matching TRBD1. The CDR3 is 16 amino acids. With 3 bases clipped from V and 8 bases from J, the junction kept 14 bases outside the gene matches. Per the germline V gene, CDR1 is KGHSH and CDR2 is LQKENI. DNA for the CDR3: TGTGCCAGCTCACCCGGGTCCGGGACAGGGTCTACGCAGCAGTACTTC. Amino acid sequence: CASSPGSGTGSTQQYF.

The V and J genes are TRBV4-1 and TRBJ2-7, with 8 bases aligning to TRBD1. Germline V CDR1 and CDR2: MGHRA, YSYEKL. After removal of 3 bases from V and 3 bases from J, the junction contained 7 bases not matched to a gene. The CDR3 totals 15 residues. CDR3 in amino acids: CASSHRTGTHYEQYF. The DNA for the CDR3 is TGCGCCAGCAGCCACAGGACAGGGACCCACTACGAGCAGTACTTC.

In its sample, this clone was seen a few times. The chain employs TRBV5-6 and TRBJ2-1; 10 bases match TRBD2. The CDR3 runs to 15 residues. V shed 3 bases and J 4 bases; nucleotides not matched to a gene: 4. Germline CDR1 SGHDT, CDR2 YYEEEE. The CDR3 spells CASSSAGGQYNEQFF. The CDR3 region has the DNA TGTGCCAGCAGCTCAGCGGGGGGGCAGTACAATGAGCAGTTCTTC.

The CDR3 DNA reads TGTGCCAGTAGTCCGGGACAGGGGATAAGTTTGTACACTGAAGCTTTCTTT. As protein: CASSPGQGISLYTEAFF. V usage is TRBV19 and J usage is TRBJ1-1; 10 nucleotides align to TRBD1. This CDR3 comprises 17 residues. V trimming: 5 bases; J trimming: 3 bases; junction bases outside the gene matches: 12. CDR1 is LNHDA and CDR2 is SQIVND in the germline V gene (reference sequence).

The chain employs TRBV28 and TRBJ1-6; TRBD1 matches at 9 bases. CDR3 length: 15 amino acids. V dropped 5 bases and J dropped 10; count of bases not matched to a gene: 9. In germline, CDR1 is MDHEN, CDR2 SYDVKM. The CDR3 region has the DNA TGTGCCAGCAGTCTACGGACAGGGGTAGGGTCACCCCTCCACTTT. Translating it yields CASSLRTGVGSPLHF.

This clone was seen just once. The gene calls are TRBV10-1 and TRBJ2-5, with TRBD2 matching over 11 bases. The CDR3 has 17 amino acids. Germline CDR1 is WNHNN and CDR2 is SYGVQD (reference sequence). V lost 5 bases, J lost 3 bases, and 11 bases stayed unmatched. The CDR3 sequence: CASSNLVTSGSKETQYF. In nucleotides, the CDR3 is TGCGCCAGCAGTAACTTAGTCACTAGCGGGAGTAAAGAGACCCAGTACTTC.

The chain joins TRBV2 to TRBJ2-7; no definite D call. Looked up from germline, CDR1 is SNHLY and CDR2 is FYNNEI. The CDR3 runs 15 residues. Trimming removed 3 bases at V and 2 bases at J, with 14 bases between. CDR3 in amino acids: CASSDEFRSTYEQYF. Written as DNA, the CDR3 is TGTGCCAGCAGTGACGAGTTTAGAAGCACCTACGAGCAGTACTTC.

The V gene is TRBV3-1 (or the pseudogene TRBV3-2), the J gene TRBJ2-7; D ambiguous. Looked up from germline, CDR1 is LGHDT and CDR2 is YNNKEL (reference sequence). Trimming cost V 8 bases and J 6 bases, with 17 bases left between them. CDR3 length: 13 residues. The CDR3 coding sequence is TGTGCCAGCGCTCTCCATCCCACTGGCGAGCAGTACTTC. Amino acids: CASALHPTGEQYF.

The chain links TRBV7-6 to TRBJ2-1; TRBD2 is a possible D gene (5 bases). This CDR3 spans 14 amino acids. Trimming pared 3 bases from V and 4 bases from J, leaving 10 bases between. Germline V gene data show CDR1 as SGHVS and CDR2 as FNYEAQ. CDR3 sequence reads: CASSFADSYNEQFF. The CDR3 DNA reads as TGTGCCAGCAGCTTTGCGGACTCTTACAATGAGCAGTTCTTC.

The chain couples TRBV9 to TRBJ1-1, with a tentative D call TRBD1 (6 bases). Germline loops: CDR1 SGDLS, CDR2 YYNGEE. This CDR3 is built from 13 residues. Deletions cut 4 bases from V and 5 bases from J, with 12 bases between. For the CDR3, the DNA is TGTGCCAGCAGCCATCAGGGGTTTACTGAAGCTTTCTTT. Translated, it gives CASSHQGFTEAFF.

On this clone itself: A read error may produce the germline difference seen at one junction end. V gene TRBV5-1 combines with J gene TRBJ1-2; weak D call: TRBD1 (5 bases). Germline CDR1 is SGHRS and CDR2 is YFSETQ. This CDR3 is 16 amino acids long. In nucleotides, the CDR3 is TGCGCCACCAGCTTAGTCCAGGGAGGGTCTTACTATGGCTACACCTTC. Encoded protein: CATSLVQGGSYYGYTF.

The chain combines TRBV7-3 with TRBJ1-4, with 7 bases lining up with TRBD1. CDR1 is SGHTA and CDR2 is FQGTGA in the germline V gene. The ends lost 8 bases at V and 3 bases at J; junction bases unmatched: 3. The CDR3 extends over 13 amino acids. In nucleotides, the CDR3 is TGTGCCAGCTCAGGGGGTCCTAATGAAAAACTGTTTTTT. Its translation: CASSGGPNEKLFF.

The CDR3 region is CASSQVYGYTF. The CDR3 region has the DNA TGTGCCAGTAGTCAGGTCTATGGCTACACCTTC. This chain uses TRBV19 with TRBJ1-2; D gene ambiguous. CDR3 length: 11 residues. Germline V gives CDR1 LNHDA, CDR2 SQIVND (reference sequence). The germline V and J ends were trimmed by 5 bases and 4 bases, with 5 bases remaining between them.